This T cell receptor (beta chain) is from a study of Graves' ophthalmopathy and Graves' hyperthyroidism. CDR3 regions of TCR beta were amplified from RNA transcripts. Amplification began with first-round RT-PCR using HTBI primers, then second-round multiplex PCR was performed. TCRdb reprocessed the multiplex PCR reads with MiXCR, giving one entry per CDR3 protein. The sample shows over a million distinct CDR3 sequences, about two fifths of them seen only once. Uncontrolled infections, other autoimmune diseases, pregnancy or lactation barred patients from enrollment. This CDR3 is built from 15 residues. The V gene end was trimmed by 3 bases and the J gene end by 0 bases; junction bases not matched to a gene: 3. CDR1 is SGHRS, CDR2 YFSETQ, per germline. This clonotype was seen at least ten times.

Sequenced sample: peripheral blood or thyroid tissue (not recorded which). The sequence was collected from an adult man with Graves' hyperthyroidism. The V and J genes are TRBV5-1 and TRBJ1-5; 7 nucleotides agree with TRBD1. This CDR3 is CASSYGDSSNQPQHF. As DNA, the CDR3 is TGCGCCAGCAGCTATGGGGACAGTAGCAATCAGCCCCAGCATTTT.